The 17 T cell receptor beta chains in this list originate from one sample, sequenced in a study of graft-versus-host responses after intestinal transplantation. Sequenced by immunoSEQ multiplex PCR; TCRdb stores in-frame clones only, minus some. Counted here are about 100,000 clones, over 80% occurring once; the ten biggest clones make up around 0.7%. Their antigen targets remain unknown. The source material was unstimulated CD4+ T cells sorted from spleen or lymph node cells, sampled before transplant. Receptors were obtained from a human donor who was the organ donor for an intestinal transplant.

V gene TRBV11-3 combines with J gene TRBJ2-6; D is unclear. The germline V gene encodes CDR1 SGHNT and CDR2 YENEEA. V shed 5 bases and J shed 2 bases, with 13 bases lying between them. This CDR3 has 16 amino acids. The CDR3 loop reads CASSPDSFPGANVLTF. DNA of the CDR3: TGTGCCAGCAGCCCCGACTCATTCCCTGGGGCCAACGTCCTGACTTTC.

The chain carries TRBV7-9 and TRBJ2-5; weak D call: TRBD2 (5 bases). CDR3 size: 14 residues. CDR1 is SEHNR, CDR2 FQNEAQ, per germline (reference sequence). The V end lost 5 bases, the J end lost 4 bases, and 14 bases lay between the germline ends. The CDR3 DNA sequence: TGTGCCAGCAGCCACATTGACCGGGGAGAGACCCAGTACTTC. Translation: CASSHIDRGETQYF.

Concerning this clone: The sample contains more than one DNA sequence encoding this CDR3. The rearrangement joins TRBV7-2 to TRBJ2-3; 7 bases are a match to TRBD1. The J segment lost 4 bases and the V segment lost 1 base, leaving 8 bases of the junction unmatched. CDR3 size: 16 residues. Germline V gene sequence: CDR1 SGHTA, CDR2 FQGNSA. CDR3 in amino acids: CASSLEGAGWPDTQYF. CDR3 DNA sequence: TGTGCCAGCAGCTTAGAGGGGGCGGGCTGGCCAGATACGCAGTATTTT.

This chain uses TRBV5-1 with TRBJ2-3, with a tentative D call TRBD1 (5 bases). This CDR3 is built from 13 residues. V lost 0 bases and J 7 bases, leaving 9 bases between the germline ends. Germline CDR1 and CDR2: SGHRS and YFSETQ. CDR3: CASSLGTLNTQYF. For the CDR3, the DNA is TGCGCCAGCAGCTTGGGGACACTGAATACGCAGTATTTT.

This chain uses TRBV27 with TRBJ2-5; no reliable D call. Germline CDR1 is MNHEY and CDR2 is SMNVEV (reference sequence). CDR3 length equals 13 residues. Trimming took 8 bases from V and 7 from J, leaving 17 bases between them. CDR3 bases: TGTGCCAGCGGGCAAAGGAAATTCGGGACCCAGTACTTC. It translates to CASGQRKFGTQYF.

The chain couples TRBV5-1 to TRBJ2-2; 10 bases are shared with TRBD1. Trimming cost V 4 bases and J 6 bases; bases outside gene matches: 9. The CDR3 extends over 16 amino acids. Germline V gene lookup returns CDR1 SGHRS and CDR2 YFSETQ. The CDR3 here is CASSVSGTGVAGELFF. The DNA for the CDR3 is TGCGCCAGCAGCGTCTCCGGGACAGGGGTGGCCGGGGAGCTGTTTTTT.

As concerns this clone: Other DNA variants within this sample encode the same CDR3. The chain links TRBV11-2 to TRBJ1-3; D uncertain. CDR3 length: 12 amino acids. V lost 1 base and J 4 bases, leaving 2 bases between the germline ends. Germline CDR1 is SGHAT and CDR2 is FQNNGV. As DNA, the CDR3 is TGTGCCAGCAGCTTAGGGGGAAACACCATATATTTT. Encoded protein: CASSLGGNTIYF. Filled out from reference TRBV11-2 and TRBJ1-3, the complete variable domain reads EAGVAQSPRYKIIEKRQSVAFWCNPISGHATLYWYQQILGQGPKLLIQFQNNGVVDDSQLPKDRFSAERLKGVDSTLKIQPAKLEDSAVYLCASSLGGNTIYFGEGSWLTVV.

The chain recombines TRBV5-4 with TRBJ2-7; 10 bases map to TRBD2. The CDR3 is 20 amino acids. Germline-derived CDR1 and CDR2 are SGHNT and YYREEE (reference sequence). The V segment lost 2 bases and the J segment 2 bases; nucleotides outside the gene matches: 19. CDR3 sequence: CASSLNLRPLPSGSPYEQYF. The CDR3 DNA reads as TGTGCCAGCAGCTTAAACCTCCGGCCTTTACCTAGCGGGAGTCCCTACGAGCAGTACTTC.

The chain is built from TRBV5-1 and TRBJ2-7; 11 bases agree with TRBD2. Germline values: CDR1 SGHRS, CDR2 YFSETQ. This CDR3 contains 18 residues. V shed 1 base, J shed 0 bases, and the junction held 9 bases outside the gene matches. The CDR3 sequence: CASSLRSGTSGRSYEQYF. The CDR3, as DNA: TGCGCCAGCAGCTTGAGATCCGGGACTAGCGGACGCTCCTACGAGCAGTACTTC.

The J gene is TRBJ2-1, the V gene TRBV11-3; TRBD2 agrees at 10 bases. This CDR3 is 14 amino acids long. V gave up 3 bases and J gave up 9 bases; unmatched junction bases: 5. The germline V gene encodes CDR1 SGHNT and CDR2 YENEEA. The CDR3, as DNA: TGTGCCAGCAGCTTCCTCGGGACTAGCGCTGAGCAGTTCTTC. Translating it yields CASSFLGTSAEQFF. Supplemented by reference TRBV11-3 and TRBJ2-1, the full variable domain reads EAGVVQSPRYKIIEKKQPVAFWCNPISGHNTLYWYLQNLGQGPELLIRYENEEAVDDSQLPKDRFSAERLKGVDSTLKIQPAELGDSAVYLCASSFLGTSAEQFFGPGTRLTVL.

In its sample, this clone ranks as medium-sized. The CDR3 loop is CASKVSSTGELFF. The CDR3 region has the DNA TGCGCCAGCAAAGTGTCTAGCACCGGGGAGCTGTTTTTT. The rearrangement uses TRBV10-2 and TRBJ2-2; D is ambiguous. CDR3 length equals 13 residues. Per germline, CDR1 WSHSY and CDR2 SAAADI. Trimming left V 7 bases short and J 4 bases short, with 10 bases between.

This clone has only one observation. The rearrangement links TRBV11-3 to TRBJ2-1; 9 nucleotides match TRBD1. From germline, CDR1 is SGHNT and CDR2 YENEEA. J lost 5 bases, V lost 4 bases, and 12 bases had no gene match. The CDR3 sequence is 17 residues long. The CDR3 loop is CASSSINTGGPDNEQFF. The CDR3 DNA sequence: TGTGCCAGCAGCTCAATCAATACAGGGGGCCCAGACAATGAGCAGTTCTTC.

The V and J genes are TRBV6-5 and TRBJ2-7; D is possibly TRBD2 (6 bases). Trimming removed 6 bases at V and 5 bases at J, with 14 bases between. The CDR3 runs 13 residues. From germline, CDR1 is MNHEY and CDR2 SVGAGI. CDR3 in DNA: TGTGCCAGCAGCCCGGGAGTTCCCCACGAGCAGTACTTC. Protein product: CASSPGVPHEQYF.

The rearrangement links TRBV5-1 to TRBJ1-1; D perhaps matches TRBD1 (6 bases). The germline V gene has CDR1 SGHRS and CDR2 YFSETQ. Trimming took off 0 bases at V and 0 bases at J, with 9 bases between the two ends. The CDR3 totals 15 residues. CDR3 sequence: CASSLDPGVNTEAFF. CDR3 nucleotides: TGCGCCAGCAGCTTGGACCCAGGGGTGAACACTGAAGCTTTCTTT.

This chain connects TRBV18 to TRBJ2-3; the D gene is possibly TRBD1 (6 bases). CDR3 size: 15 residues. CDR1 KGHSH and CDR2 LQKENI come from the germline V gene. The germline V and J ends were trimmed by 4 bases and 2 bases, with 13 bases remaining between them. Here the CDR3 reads CASSQGTLYTDTQYF. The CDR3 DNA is TGTGCCAGCTCACAGGGGACACTCTACACAGATACGCAGTATTTT.

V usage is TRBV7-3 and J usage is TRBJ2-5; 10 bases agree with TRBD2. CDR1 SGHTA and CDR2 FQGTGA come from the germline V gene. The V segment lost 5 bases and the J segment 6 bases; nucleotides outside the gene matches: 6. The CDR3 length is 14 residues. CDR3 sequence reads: CASSRAGGEKTQYF. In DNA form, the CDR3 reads TGTGCCAGCAGCCGAGCGGGAGGGGAAAAGACCCAGTACTTC. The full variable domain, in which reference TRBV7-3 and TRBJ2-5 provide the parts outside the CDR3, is GAGVSQTPSNKVTEKGKYVELRCDPISGHTALYWYRQSLGQGPEFLIYFQGTGAADDSGLPNDRFFAVRPEGSVSTLKIQRTERGDSAVYLCASSRAGGEKTQYFGPGTRLLVL.

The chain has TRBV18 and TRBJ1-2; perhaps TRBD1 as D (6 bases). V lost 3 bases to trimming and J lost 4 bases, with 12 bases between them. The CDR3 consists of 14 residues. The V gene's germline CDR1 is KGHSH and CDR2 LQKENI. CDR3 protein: CASSPPQGIYGYTF. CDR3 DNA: TGTGCCAGCTCACCGCCACAGGGTATCTATGGCTACACCTTC.